These 24 T cell receptor beta chains were all obtained from the same sample, sequenced in a study of blood T cell repertoires in COVID-19. Produced via immunoSEQ multiplex PCR; TCRdb's table is partial and in-frame only. Here the sample spans under 300,000 clones, about nine tenths being singletons. Input material: PBMCs or T cells enriched from blood (not recorded which). The receptors come from a woman between 18 and 29 years old who had recovered from COVID-19.

V gene TRBV20-1 combines with J gene TRBJ2-1; 9 nucleotides line up with TRBD2. Germline V gene sequence: CDR1 DFQATT, CDR2 SNEGSKA (reference sequence). CDR3 length: 14 amino acids. Trimming at V came to 3 bases and at J to 8 bases, leaving 8 bases not matched to a gene. CDR3 sequence reads: CSASDAGGVDEQFF. The CDR3, as DNA: TGCAGTGCTAGTGACGCGGGGGGGGTCGATGAGCAGTTCTTC.

CDR3 nucleotide sequence: TGTGCCAGCTCACTTATCGGGGGTGATCAGCCCCAGCATTTT. It yields the protein CASSLIGGDQPQHF. The chain is built from TRBV18 and TRBJ1-5, with a possible D match to TRBD1 (5 bases). Trimming removed 4 bases from V and 5 bases from J, with 12 bases in between. Germline V lookup: CDR1 KGHSH, CDR2 LQKENI. There are 14 residues in the CDR3.

The rearrangement joins TRBV9 to TRBJ2-2; the D is unclear. Deletions cut 0 bases from V and 3 bases from J, with 9 bases between. Germline CDR1 SGDLS, CDR2 YYNGEE. This CDR3 contains 15 residues. The chain's CDR3 is CASSVGPEDTGELFF. The CDR3 DNA reads as TGTGCCAGCAGCGTAGGACCAGAGGACACCGGGGAGCTGTTTTTT.

This clone appeared once. The CDR3 DNA is TGTGCCAGCTTCTCCGGGACTAGCGGGGGGCGCCCCGAGCATGAGCAGTTCTTC. It translates to CASFSGTSGGRPEHEQFF. The genes are TRBV18 and TRBJ2-1; 15 nucleotides align to TRBD2. Germline CDR1 reads KGHSH; CDR2 reads LQKENI. Germline trimming cut 7 bases from V and 8 bases from J; bases unmatched to any gene: 15. CDR3 size: 18 residues.

This chain links TRBV27 with TRBJ2-6; TRBD2 might be the D (5 bases). The CDR3 consists of 15 residues. The germline V gene encodes CDR1 MNHEY and CDR2 SMNVEV (reference sequence). Trimming cost V 7 bases and J 7 bases, with 17 bases left between them. The CDR3 DNA follows: TGTGCCAGCACTCATCCGAGAGAGGGAGCCAACGTCCTGACTTTC. As protein: CASTHPREGANVLTF. Full variable domain (remainder filled in from reference TRBV27 and TRBJ2-6): EAQVTQNPRYLITVTGKKLTVTCSQNMNHEYMSWYRQDPGLGLRQIYYSMNVEVTDKGDVPEGYKVSRKEKRNFPLILESPSPNQTSLYFCASTHPREGANVLTFGAGSRLTVL.

The V gene is TRBV11-2, the J gene TRBJ2-1; 10 bases map to TRBD2. The germline V gene has CDR1 SGHAT and CDR2 FQNNGV. The CDR3 has 15 residues. The ends lost 1 base at V and 5 bases at J; junction bases unmatched: 2. CDR3 nucleotides: TGTGCCAGCAGCTTAGGCGGACTAGCGGACAATGAGCAGTTCTTC. It encodes CASSLGGLADNEQFF. The entire variable domain, with the rest obtained from reference TRBV11-2 and TRBJ2-1, is as follows: EAGVAQSPRYKIIEKRQSVAFWCNPISGHATLYWYQQILGQGPKLLIQFQNNGVVDDSQLPKDRFSAERLKGVDSTLKIQPAKLEDSAVYLCASSLGGLADNEQFFGPGTRLTVL.

The chain carries TRBV7-9 and TRBJ2-5; 7 bases are a match to TRBD2. The V gene's germline CDR1 is SEHNR and CDR2 FQNEAQ (reference sequence). The V gene end was trimmed by 2 bases and the J gene end by 7 bases; junction bases not matched to a gene: 7. This CDR3 is built from 14 residues. CDR3 residues: CASSLRETGGTQYF. For the CDR3, the DNA is TGTGCCAGCAGCTTAAGAGAGACGGGGGGGACCCAGTACTTC.

This chain uses TRBV5-1 with TRBJ2-5, with D perhaps TRBD2 (7 bases). Germline V gene lookup returns CDR1 SGHRS and CDR2 YFSETQ. This CDR3 is 16 amino acids long. V was pared by 2 bases and J by 2 bases, with 16 bases between. The DNA of the CDR3 is TGCGCCAGCAGCTTCACAGGGTCCGGGGGGCAAGAGACCCAGTACTTC. Translated, it gives CASSFTGSGGQETQYF. Together with reference TRBV5-1 and TRBJ2-5, the CDR3 gives the full variable domain: KAGVTQTPRYLIKTRGQQVTLSCSPISGHRSVSWYQQTPGQGLQFLFEYFSETQRNKGNFPGRFSGRQFSNSRSEMNVSTLELGDSALYLCASSFTGSGGQETQYFGPGTRLLVL.

CDR3 loop: CASSLWTSDAGELFF. CDR3 nucleotides: TGTGCCAGCAGCTTGTGGACTAGTGACGCCGGGGAGCTGTTTTTT. The chain carries TRBV5-8 and TRBJ2-2; 7 nucleotides match TRBD2. This CDR3 region has 15 residues. The trim removed 1 base at V and 6 bases at J, leaving 6 bases unmatched. CDR1 and CDR2 from the germline V gene are SGHTS and YDEGEE.

V gene TRBV7-2 combines with J gene TRBJ1-2, with 10 nucleotides matching TRBD1. The CDR3 runs to 15 residues. CDR1 is SGHTA and CDR2 is FQGNSA in the germline V gene. Unmatched junction bases numbered 7, after V lost 5 bases and J lost 4 bases. Here the CDR3 DNA reads TGTGCCAGCAGCCCTAGTGGACAGGGGGTCTATGGCTACACCTTC. Residues: CASSPSGQGVYGYTF.

The chain links TRBV20-1 to TRBJ2-5, with D hard to call. The V gene's germline CDR1 is DFQATT and CDR2 SNEGSKA (reference sequence). Between the trimmed V and J ends, which lost 3 bases and 5 bases, there was a span of 16 bases. CDR3 length: 14 amino acids. The CDR3 reads CSASYRSRRETQYF. The DNA for the CDR3 is TGCAGTGCTAGTTACAGATCCCGCAGGGAGACCCAGTACTTC.

A few counts support this clone. The V and J genes are TRBV7-9 and TRBJ1-2; D not certain. The CDR3 loop spans 13 amino acids. Germline CDR1 reads SEHNR; CDR2 reads FQNEAQ (reference sequence). Trimming removed 1 base at V and 8 bases at J, with 11 bases between. The CDR3 DNA follows: TGTGCCAGCAGCTTAGACCCCTCAGGAGGCTACACCTTC. It translates to CASSLDPSGGYTF.

This clone has a handful of counts. The CDR3 sequence: CASSLTSDYEQYF. CDR3 coding DNA: TGTGCCAGCAGCTTAACGTCAGACTACGAGCAGTACTTC. The chain employs TRBV7-9 and TRBJ2-7; D is uncertain. Per germline, CDR1 SEHNR and CDR2 FQNEAQ (reference sequence). The V and J ends lost 2 bases and 3 bases respectively, with 8 bases between them. The CDR3 totals 13 residues.

This chain links TRBV6-2 or TRBV6-3 with TRBJ1-1; 7 bases fit TRBD1. The CDR3 covers 16 residues. The germline V gene has CDR1 MNHEY and CDR2 SVGEGT. Losses at the gene ends were 4 bases for V and 11 bases for J; bases not matched to a gene: 19. DNA of the CDR3: TGTGCCAGCAGTTCTCAAGGACAGGCCAACCGACCCGAGGCTTTCTTT. This translates into CASSSQGQANRPEAFF.

This chain uses TRBV4-3 with TRBJ1-1; D gene unclear. V lost 3 bases, J lost 4 bases, and 15 bases lay in between. CDR1 and CDR2 from the germline V gene are LGHNA and YSLEER. The CDR3 extends over 15 amino acids. CDR3 protein: CASSHRYRSGTEAFF. DNA for the CDR3: TGCGCCAGCAGCCATCGATATCGGTCGGGCACTGAAGCTTTCTTT.

The rearrangement uses TRBV7-9 and TRBJ2-7, with 12 positions matching TRBD1. CDR1 SEHNR and CDR2 FQNEAQ come from the germline V gene (reference sequence). The trim removed 5 bases at V and 5 bases at J, leaving 10 bases unmatched. This CDR3 spans 16 amino acids. CDR3 bases: TGTGCCAGCAGCGTGACATCCGGGACAGGGGGCCACGAGCAGTACTTC. Amino acid sequence: CASSVTSGTGGHEQYF.

As for this clone: Within the sample, other DNA sequences also encode this same CDR3. The chain joins TRBV19 to TRBJ1-1; D unclear. The V gene's germline CDR1 is LNHDA and CDR2 SQIVND (reference sequence). There are 13 residues in the CDR3. Trimming took off 2 bases at V and 1 base at J, with 5 bases between the two ends. CDR3 in DNA: TGTGCCAGTAGTATATCCGGGAACACTGAAGCTTTCTTT. Translating gives CASSISGNTEAFF.

V is TRBV19 and J is TRBJ1-1, with 7 bases matching TRBD1. Trimming cost V 5 bases and J 3 bases; bases outside gene matches: 12. Germline V gene lookup returns CDR1 LNHDA and CDR2 SQIVND (reference sequence). The CDR3 loop spans 16 amino acids. The CDR3 spells CASSLARQGSYTEAFF. The CDR3 region has the DNA TGTGCCAGTAGTCTAGCCCGACAGGGATCATACACTGAAGCTTTCTTT. The full variable domain, rest sourced from reference TRBV19 and TRBJ1-1, is DGGITQSPKYLFRKEGQNVTLSCEQNLNHDAMYWYRQDPGQGLRLIYYSQIVNDFQKGDIAEGYSVSREKKESFPLTVTSAQKNPTAFYLCASSLARQGSYTEAFFGQGTRLTVV.

This clone has only one observation. The chain uses TRBV4-3 and TRBJ2-7; perhaps TRBD1 as D (5 bases). This CDR3 is built from 16 residues. V was cut by 0 bases and J by 2 bases, with 14 bases left in between. Germline-derived CDR1 and CDR2 are LGHNA and YSLEER. CDR3 in amino acids: CASSQDPRAATYEQYF. The CDR3 DNA follows: TGCGCCAGCAGCCAAGATCCCAGGGCCGCCACCTACGAGCAGTACTTC.

The V and J genes are TRBV10-3 and TRBJ1-1; D is unclear. CDR1 is ENHRY, CDR2 SYGVKD, per germline. The CDR3 runs to 14 residues. The germline V and J ends were trimmed by 0 bases and 5 bases, with 10 bases remaining between them. CDR3 coding DNA: TGTGCCATCAGTGAGTCAAGACGGGAAACTGAAGCTTTCTTT. Translating it yields CAISESRRETEAFF.

This chain connects TRBV7-7 to TRBJ2-1, with 8 bases that match TRBD2. Germline V CDR1 and CDR2: SSHAT, FNYEAQ (reference sequence). CDR3 length: 15 residues. CDR3 protein: CASAPFSGNSIEQFF. DNA for the CDR3: TGTGCTAGCGCGCCTTTTAGCGGGAATAGTATTGAGCAGTTCTTC.

The chain is built from TRBV24-1 and TRBJ1-6, with 11 bases aligning to TRBD1. The CDR3 runs 16 residues. The junction had 9 bases not matched to a gene; V was cut back by 12 bases and J by 3 bases. The germline V gene encodes CDR1 KGHDR and CDR2 SFDVKD. CDR3 DNA sequence: TGTGCCCCAAGGGGACAGGGGGTATTCTATAATTCACCCCTCCACTTT. Encoded protein: CAPRGQGVFYNSPLHF.

J is TRBJ2-3 and V is TRBV10-3, with D possibly being TRBD2 (7 bases). This CDR3 contains 18 residues. The V end lost 0 bases, the J end lost 6 bases, and 22 bases lay between the germline ends. The V gene's germline CDR1 is ENHRY and CDR2 SYGVKD. The CDR3 loop reads CAISESRRGAGAGDTQYF. The CDR3 DNA reads as TGTGCCATCAGTGAGTCGAGACGGGGGGCCGGGGCCGGGGATACGCAGTATTTT.

V is TRBV19 and J is TRBJ1-1; TRBD1 is a possible D gene (5 bases). Trimming removed 3 bases from V and 7 bases from J, with 15 bases in between. There are 14 residues in the CDR3. Germline V lookup: CDR1 LNHDA, CDR2 SQIVND (reference sequence). The CDR3 is CASSIATAWGEAFF. CDR3 nucleotide sequence: TGTGCCAGTAGTATTGCGACAGCGTGGGGTGAAGCTTTCTTT.